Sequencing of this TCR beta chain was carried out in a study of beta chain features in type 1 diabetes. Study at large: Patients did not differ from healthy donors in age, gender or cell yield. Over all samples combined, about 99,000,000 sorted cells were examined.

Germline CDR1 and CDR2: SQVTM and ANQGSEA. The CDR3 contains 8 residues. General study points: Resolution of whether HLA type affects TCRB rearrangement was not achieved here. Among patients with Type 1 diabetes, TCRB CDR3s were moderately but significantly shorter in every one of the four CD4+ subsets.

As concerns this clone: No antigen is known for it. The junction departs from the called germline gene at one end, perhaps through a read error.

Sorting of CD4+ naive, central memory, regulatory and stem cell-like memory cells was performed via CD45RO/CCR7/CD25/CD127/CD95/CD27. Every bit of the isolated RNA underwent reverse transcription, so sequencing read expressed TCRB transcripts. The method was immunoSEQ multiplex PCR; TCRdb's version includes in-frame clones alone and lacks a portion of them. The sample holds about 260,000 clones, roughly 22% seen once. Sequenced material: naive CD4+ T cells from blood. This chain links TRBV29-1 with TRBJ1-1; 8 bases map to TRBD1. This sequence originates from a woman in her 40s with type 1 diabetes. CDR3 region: CSAGTGAF. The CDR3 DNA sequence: TGCAGCGCGGGGACAGGAGCCTTT.